These 20 T cell receptor beta chains originate from one sample sequenced in a study of T cell repertoires in cytomegalovirus infection. A single record per CDR3 protein comes from TCRdb applying MiXCR to the reads. The table shows approximately 490,000 distinct CDR3 sequences, with around 11% occurring only once. The sequenced sample consisted of PBMCs. The source of these receptors is a human donor in good health (CMV status not recorded). Some clones in this sample may be carry-over from other donors' samples.

This clonotype was seen at least ten times. V usage is TRBV20-1 and J usage is TRBJ2-7; weak D call: TRBD1 (6 bases). The CDR3 covers 15 residues. Trimming removed 3 bases from V and 0 bases from J, with 15 bases in between. The germline V gene has CDR1 DFQATT and CDR2 SNEGSKA (reference sequence). The chain's CDR3 is CSASHSRGSSYEQYF. Here the CDR3 DNA reads TGCAGTGCTAGTCACTCGAGGGGGAGCTCCTACGAGCAGTACTTC.

This clonotype was observed at least ten times. The gene calls are TRBV6-6 and TRBJ2-2, with TRBD1 matching 9 bases. J lost 5 bases, V lost 8 bases, and 15 bases had no gene match. The germline CDR1 and CDR2 sequences are MNHNY and SVGAGI (reference sequence). The CDR3 runs 17 residues. CDR3 protein: CASLRTRGQGGTGELFF. The CDR3 region has the DNA TGTGCCAGCCTTCGGACGAGGGGACAGGGAGGAACCGGGGAGCTGTTTTTT.

This clonotype was seen ten or more times. V gene TRBV7-9 combines with J gene TRBJ2-3; D is unresolved. V dropped 4 bases and J dropped 2 bases, with 7 bases sitting between them. The CDR3 consists of 13 residues. Germline CDR1 SEHNR, CDR2 FQNEAQ (reference sequence). The CDR3 is CASSSRNTDTQYF. The CDR3, as DNA: TGTGCCAGCAGCTCCAGGAACACAGATACGCAGTATTTT.

This chain links TRBV18 with TRBJ1-5, with a weak D call TRBD1 (5 bases). V was shortened by 1 base and J by 7 bases, with 8 bases between the two germline ends. The CDR3 covers 13 residues. Germline V gives CDR1 KGHSH, CDR2 LQKENI. The CDR3 DNA is TGTGCCAGCTCACCACGGCGGGGCCAGCCCCAGCATTTT. Protein: CASSPRRGQPQHF.

This clonotype has ten or more counts. The chain recombines TRBV12-3 or TRBV12-4 with TRBJ2-7; the D is unclear. The germline V and J ends were trimmed by 5 bases and 5 bases, with 10 bases remaining between them. The CDR3 has 12 residues. The CDR3 loop is CASSTHWDEQYF. The CDR3 DNA reads TGTGCCAGCAGTACCCACTGGGACGAGCAGTACTTC.

Ten or more counts support this clonotype. This chain links TRBV2 with TRBJ2-3; D might be TRBD2 (5 bases). This CDR3 is 13 amino acids long. V lost 6 bases and J lost 2, with 9 bases in between. CDR1 and CDR2 from the germline V gene are SNHLY and FYNNEI. CDR3 sequence (DNA): TGTGCCAGCAGAGGACTCTACACAGATACGCAGTATTTT. This translates into CASRGLYTDTQYF.

The table lists this clonotype with many counts. The rearrangement links TRBV12-3 or TRBV12-4 to TRBJ1-2; unclear D gene. This CDR3 has 13 residues. V shed 1 base and J shed 4 bases, with 7 bases lying between them. The CDR3 coding sequence is TGTGCCAGCAGTTTAGACGAGGGCTATGGCTACACCTTC. Amino acid sequence: CASSLDEGYGYTF.

This clonotype was counted ten times or more. The chain couples TRBV27 to TRBJ2-7; TRBD2 matches 9 bases. With 6 bases clipped from V and 1 base from J, the junction kept 1 base outside the gene matches. This CDR3 region has 13 residues. Germline V gene sequence: CDR1 MNHEY, CDR2 SMNVEV (reference sequence). CDR3 coding DNA: TGTGCCAGCAGGACTAGCGGATCCTACGAGCAGTACTTC. This sequence encodes CASRTSGSYEQYF.

The rearrangement links TRBV7-3 to TRBJ2-5; tentatively, D is TRBD2 (6 bases). This CDR3 is 15 amino acids long. V lost 7 bases to trimming and J lost 4 bases, with 19 bases between them. CDR1 SGHTA and CDR2 FQGTGA come from the germline V gene. In DNA, the CDR3 is TGTGCCAGCAAAAGGGACTCCAGTCGGATAGAGACCCAGTACTTC. Amino acid sequence: CASKRDSSRIETQYF.

This clonotype has more than one count but fewer than ten. This chain links TRBV13 with TRBJ2-3, with TRBD2 matching 7 bases. V shed 4 bases, J shed 0 bases, and the junction held 7 bases outside the gene matches. The CDR3 runs to 16 residues. CDR1 PRHDT and CDR2 FYEKMQ come from the germline V gene (reference sequence). CDR3 coding DNA: TGTGCCAGCAGCTCTCCCTCAGCGGGAAGCACAGATACGCAGTATTTT. Its translation: CASSSPSAGSTDTQYF.

V and J are TRBV19 and TRBJ2-3; 9 bases match TRBD1. The germline V gene has CDR1 LNHDA and CDR2 SQIVND (reference sequence). V lost 6 bases and J lost 2; bases outside the gene matches: 6. The CDR3 sequence is 15 residues long. Written as DNA, the CDR3 is TGTGCCAGTAGGCCCGGGACAGGGCACACAGATACGCAGTATTTT. Amino acids: CASRPGTGHTDTQYF.

This clonotype was seen at least ten times. The J gene is TRBJ2-1, the V gene TRBV4-2; 12 bases line up with TRBD2. Germline CDR1 LGHNA, CDR2 YNFKEQ. The CDR3 runs to 15 residues. Trimming removed 1 base from V and 8 bases from J; junction bases left unmatched: 3. The CDR3 here is CASSQATSGRDEQFF. CDR3 coding DNA: TGTGCCAGCAGCCAAGCGACTAGCGGGAGAGATGAGCAGTTCTTC.

This clonotype was seen ten or more times. The J gene is TRBJ2-3, the V gene TRBV12-5; maybe TRBD2 (5 bases). From germline, CDR1 is LGHNT and CDR2 FRNRAP. V was shortened by 4 bases and J by 5 bases, with 10 bases between the two germline ends. The CDR3 is 13 amino acids. The chain's CDR3 is CASGSLALDTQYF. CDR3 nucleotide sequence: TGTGCTAGTGGTTCTCTAGCTTTAGATACGCAGTATTTT. Full variable domain (missing parts from reference TRBV12-5 and TRBJ2-3): DARVTQTPRHKVTEMGQEVTMRCQPILGHNTVFWYRQTMMQGLELLAYFRNRAPLDDSGMPKDRFSAEMPDATLATLKIQPSEPRDSAVYFCASGSLALDTQYFGPGTRLTVL.

In the case of this clonotype: A much more abundant neighbour one base away suggests this may be a read error. The chain links TRBV12-3 or TRBV12-4 to TRBJ2-2, with D tentatively TRBD2 (6 bases). This CDR3 has 16 residues. CDR3 nucleotides: TGTGCCAGCGCACTCCGGGACTGGACGAACATCGGGGAGCTGTTTTTT. Its translation is CASALRDWTNIGELFF.

About this clonotype: This may be a read error: a much more frequent sequence differs by one nucleotide. V usage is TRBV29-1 and J usage is TRBJ1-5; no clear D. CDR3 length equals 13 residues. Germline-derived CDR1 and CDR2 are SQVTM and ANQGSEA. The CDR3 loop reads CSVAYSSNQTQHF. DNA for the CDR3: TGCAGCGTTGCATACAGCTCCAATCAGACCCAGCATTTT.

V and J are TRBV18 and TRBJ2-2, with D uncertain. V was cut by 3 bases and J by 3 bases, with 11 bases left in between. CDR3 length: 15 amino acids. Germline V gives CDR1 KGHSH, CDR2 LQKENI. CDR3 sequence reads: CASSPVAVHTGELFF. The CDR3 region has the DNA TGTGCCAGCTCACCGGTGGCAGTGCACACCGGGGAGCTGTTTTTT.

This clonotype has ten or more counts. The chain couples TRBV7-8 to TRBJ2-2, with D hard to call. There are 16 residues in the CDR3. CDR1 and CDR2 from the germline V gene are SGHVS and FQNEAQ. V dropped 2 bases and J dropped 1 base, with 11 bases sitting between them. The CDR3 DNA is TGTGCCAGCAGCTTAAAGGGCAGGAGGAACACCGGGGAGCTGTTTTTT. Encoded protein: CASSLKGRRNTGELFF.

This clonotype was picked up a small number of times. The J gene is TRBJ1-1, the V gene TRBV5-1; D ambiguous. Germline V gene data show CDR1 as SGHRS and CDR2 as YFSETQ. Trimming left V 4 bases short and J 4 bases short, with 17 bases between. The length of the CDR3 is 15 residues. The CDR3 DNA reads TGCGCCAGCAGCCTACAAGGAGGTTTGGGCACTGAAGCTTTCTTT. It encodes CASSLQGGLGTEAFF.

This clonotype has a handful of counts. At one end, the junction sequence differs from germline, possibly due to a read error. The chain employs TRBV7-3 and TRBJ2-5; TRBD2 agrees at 13 bases. The CDR3 has 16 amino acids. Germline V gene data show CDR1 as SGHTA and CDR2 as FQGTGA. CDR3 in amino acids: CASSPGTSGIGEAQYF. For the CDR3, the DNA is TGTGCCAGCAGCCCCGGGACTAGCGGGATAGGAGAGGCCCAGTACTTC. Supplemented by reference TRBV7-3 and TRBJ2-5, the full variable domain reads GAGVSQTPSNKVTEKGKYVELRCDPISGHTALYWYRQSLGQGPEFLIYFQGTGAADDSGLPNDRFFAVRPEGSVSTLKIQRTERGDSAVYLCASSPGTSGIGEAQYFGPGTRLLVL.

Many counts were recorded for this clonotype. V gene TRBV27 combines with J gene TRBJ1-5, with D unclear. V lost 2 bases and J lost 8, with 10 bases in between. This CDR3 has 13 residues. Germline V gene data show CDR1 as MNHEY and CDR2 as SMNVEV (reference sequence). The DNA for the CDR3 is TGTGCCAGCAGTTTAATTGGCGAGGAGCCCCAGCATTTT. Protein product: CASSLIGEEPQHF.